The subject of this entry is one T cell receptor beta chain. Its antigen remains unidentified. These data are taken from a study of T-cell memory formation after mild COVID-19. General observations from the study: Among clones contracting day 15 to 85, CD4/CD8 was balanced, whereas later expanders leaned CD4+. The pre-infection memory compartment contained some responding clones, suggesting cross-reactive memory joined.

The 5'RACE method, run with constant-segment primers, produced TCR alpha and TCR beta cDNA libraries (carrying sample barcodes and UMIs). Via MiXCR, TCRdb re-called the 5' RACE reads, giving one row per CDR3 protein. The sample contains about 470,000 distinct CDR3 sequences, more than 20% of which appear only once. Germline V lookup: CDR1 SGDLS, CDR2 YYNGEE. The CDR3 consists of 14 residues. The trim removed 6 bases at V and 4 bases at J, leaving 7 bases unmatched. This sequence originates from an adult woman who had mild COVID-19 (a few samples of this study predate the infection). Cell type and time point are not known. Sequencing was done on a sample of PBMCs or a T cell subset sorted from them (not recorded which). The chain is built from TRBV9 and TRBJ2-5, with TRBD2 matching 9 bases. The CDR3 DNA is TGTGCCAGCATGCGGGAGGGCTTGGGAGAGACCCAGTACTTC. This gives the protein CASMREGLGETQYF.